The rows below give T cell receptor beta chains drawn from one sample of a study of immune heterogeneity within non-small cell lung tumors. TCRdb redid the calling of the multiplex PCR reads with MiXCR, one entry per CDR3 protein. The sample contains approximately 9,600 distinct CDR3 sequences, less than 30% of which appear only once. The source material was lung tumor tissue. These receptors were obtained from a woman aged 45 to 65 with non-small cell lung cancer. Both conserved end residues are part of each CDR3. A D gene is named only where the DNA matches it firmly. Size tells how often a clone was seen (once, few, many) or the class of an expanded clone, and some rows leave it out.

CDR3 DNA: TGCAGTGCTAGGTGGGACGGTCCGTCACCCCTCCACTTT; CDR3 protein: CSARWDGPSPLHF; V gene: TRBV20-1; clone size: many; J gene: TRBJ1-6; D gene: -
CDR3 DNA: TGTGCCAGCAGTTTAAAGCTTGGGGGCGAAAAACTGTTTTTT; CDR3 protein: CASSLKLGGEKLFF; V gene: TRBV28; clone size: many; J gene: TRBJ1-4; D gene: -
CDR3 DNA: TGTGCCAGCAGCCGGGGGGGGGGCACTGAAGCTTTCTTT; CDR3 protein: CASSRGGGTEAFF; V gene: TRBV28; clone size: many; J gene: TRBJ1-1; D gene: -
CDR3 DNA: TGCGCCAGCAGCTTGGCCGGGGGGATAACCTCTGAAGCTTTCTTT; CDR3 protein: CASSLAGGITSEAFF; V gene: TRBV5-1; clone size: many; J gene: TRBJ1-1; D gene: -
CDR3 DNA: TGTGCCAGCAGTTACTCCCGGACATCCAAACATGGCTACACCTTC; CDR3 protein: CASSYSRTSKHGYTF; V gene: TRBV6-5; clone size: medium-sized; J gene: TRBJ1-2; D gene: -
CDR3 DNA: TGCAGTGCTAAAGGGGACGCCACAGATACGCAGTATTTT; CDR3 protein: CSAKGDATDTQYF; V gene: TRBV20-1; clone size: medium-sized; J gene: TRBJ2-3; D gene: -
CDR3 DNA: TGTGCCTGGAGTGTGGTTAGTTGGCCAGCCCCCTACGAGCAGTACTTC; CDR3 protein: CAWSVVSWPAPYEQYF; V gene: TRBV30; clone size: medium-sized; J gene: TRBJ2-7; D gene: -
CDR3 DNA: TGCGCCAGCAGCTTGGAGGCCAGCGGTCAAGAGACCCAGTACTTC; CDR3 protein: CASSLEASGQETQYF; V gene: TRBV5-1; clone size: -; J gene: TRBJ2-5; D gene: -
CDR3 DNA: TGTGCCAGCAGCAGCCTCTATGGCTACACCTTC; CDR3 protein: CASSSLYGYTF; V gene: TRBV9; clone size: -; J gene: TRBJ1-2; D gene: -
CDR3 DNA: TGTGCCACCAGCAGACTCCGACCGGGACGGAGCCAAGAGACCCAGTACTTC; CDR3 protein: CATSRLRPGRSQETQYF; V gene: TRBV15; clone size: few; J gene: TRBJ2-5; D gene: -
CDR3 DNA: TGTGCCAGCAGCCTGTGGGGTGGGGAGACCCAGTACTTC; CDR3 protein: CASSLWGGETQYF; V gene: TRBV12-3/TRBV12-4; clone size: medium-sized; J gene: TRBJ2-5; D gene: -
CDR3 DNA: TGTGCCAGCAGGCCGACAGGGGGCACTGAAGCTTTCTTT; CDR3 protein: CASRPTGGTEAFF; V gene: TRBV12-3/TRBV12-4; clone size: many; J gene: TRBJ1-1; D gene: TRBD1
CDR3 DNA: TGTGCCAGCAGCATTCAGGGGGCCGGAATGAACACTGAAGCTTTCTTT; CDR3 protein: CASSIQGAGMNTEAFF; V gene: TRBV11-2; clone size: many; J gene: TRBJ1-1; D gene: TRBD1
CDR3 DNA: TGTGCCAGCTCAACCGGGACAGGGGGCAATCAGCCCCAGCATTTT; CDR3 protein: CASSTGTGGNQPQHF; V gene: TRBV3-1; clone size: many; J gene: TRBJ1-5; D gene: TRBD1
CDR3 DNA: TGCAGTGCCCGGAAGGGGTCCAGCCACTTCAATGAGCAGTTCTTC; CDR3 protein: CSARKGSSHFNEQFF; V gene: TRBV20-1; clone size: few; J gene: TRBJ2-1; D gene: -
CDR3 DNA: TGCAGTGCTAGAGGGGCGGTCGGACGGGGAGAGACCCAGTACTTC; CDR3 protein: CSARGAVGRGETQYF; V gene: TRBV20-1; clone size: many; J gene: TRBJ2-5; D gene: -
CDR3 DNA: TGTGCCAGCAGACCTAGCGGGAGTAACTACAATGAGCAGTTCTTC; CDR3 protein: CASRPSGSNYNEQFF; V gene: TRBV28; clone size: few; J gene: TRBJ2-1; D gene: TRBD2
CDR3 DNA: TGTGCCAGCAGCCTTCAGACAACTAATGAAAAACTGTTTTTT; CDR3 protein: CASSLQTTNEKLFF; V gene: TRBV5-4; clone size: -; J gene: TRBJ1-4; D gene: -
CDR3 DNA: TGTGCCAGCAGTGAATGGCAGGGAAAAAATGAGCAGTTCTTC; CDR3 protein: CASSEWQGKNEQFF; V gene: TRBV2; clone size: -; J gene: TRBJ2-1; D gene: -
CDR3 DNA: TGTGCCAGCAGCTTGTGGTACCGAGAGACCCAGTACTTC; CDR3 protein: CASSLWYRETQYF; V gene: TRBV5-6; clone size: -; J gene: TRBJ2-5; D gene: -
CDR3 DNA: TGTGCCAGCAATGGGGACACTAAGTTCGGCAATGAGCAGTTCTTC; CDR3 protein: CASNGDTKFGNEQFF; V gene: TRBV12-3/TRBV12-4; clone size: -; J gene: TRBJ2-1; D gene: -
CDR3 DNA: TGCAGTGCTAGAGGGGACTTAGCAACTAATGAAAAACTGTTTTTT; CDR3 protein: CSARGDLATNEKLFF; V gene: TRBV20-1; clone size: many; J gene: TRBJ1-4; D gene: -
CDR3 DNA: TGTGCCAGCAGTGGGCGTAGCGGGGGCCAAGAGACCAAGTACTTC; CDR3 protein: CASSGRSGGQETKYF; V gene: TRBV2; clone size: -; J gene: TRBJ2-5; D gene: TRBD2
CDR3 DNA: TGTCCTAACGTGCCAGCAGTGACTCCGCCCTCGACGTGGGAGACCCAGTACTTC; CDR3 protein: CPNVPAVTPPSTWETQYF; V gene: TRBV6-4; clone size: few; J gene: TRBJ2-5; D gene: -
CDR3 DNA: TGTGCCAGCAGCCGGGGGGGAACCGGGGAGCTGTTTTTT; CDR3 protein: CASSRGGTGELFF; V gene: TRBV7-2; clone size: few; J gene: TRBJ2-2; D gene: TRBD2
CDR3 DNA: TGTGCCAGCAGCGAACAGGGGACTAGCACAGATACGCAGTATTTT; CDR3 protein: CASSEQGTSTDTQYF; V gene: TRBV7-3; clone size: many; J gene: TRBJ2-3; D gene: -
CDR3 DNA: TGTGCCAGCAGCTCCCTGGACGGAATTGGTGAGCAGTTCTTC; CDR3 protein: CASSSLDGIGEQFF; V gene: TRBV7-3; clone size: -; J gene: TRBJ2-1; D gene: -
CDR3 DNA: TGTGCCAGCAGTTTTACCCCCGCCGGGGAGCTGTTTTTT; CDR3 protein: CASSFTPAGELFF; V gene: TRBV6-2/TRBV6-3; clone size: many; J gene: TRBJ2-2; D gene: -
CDR3 DNA: TGTGCCAGCAGTCACTCTCGAGGGGCGCCGGGAGGAAACACCATATATTTT; CDR3 protein: CASSHSRGAPGGNTIYF; V gene: TRBV28; clone size: many; J gene: TRBJ1-3; D gene: -
CDR3 DNA: TGCAGTGCTAGAAAGGGCTTGGGTCTTGGCTACGAGCAGTACTTC; CDR3 protein: CSARKGLGLGYEQYF; V gene: TRBV20-1; clone size: medium-sized; J gene: TRBJ2-7; D gene: -
CDR3 DNA: TGTGCCAGCAGCTCCCGAGGGCTGGGAGCCAACAATGAGCAGTTCTTC; CDR3 protein: CASSSRGLGANNEQFF; V gene: TRBV7-6; clone size: -; J gene: TRBJ2-1; D gene: -
CDR3 DNA: TGTGCCAGCAGCGCCACAACCCCCTCCTACCAGGGTCAGAACACTGAAGCTTTCTTT; CDR3 protein: CASSATTPSYQGQNTEAFF; V gene: TRBV9; clone size: many; J gene: TRBJ1-1; D gene: -
CDR3 DNA: TGTGCCACCCTAGGGGAAAGGCTAATAGCCAAAAACATTCAGTACTTC; CDR3 protein: CATLGERLIAKNIQYF; V gene: TRBV24-1; clone size: -; J gene: TRBJ2-4; D gene: -
CDR3 DNA: TGTGCAAACAGTTTAGGGGACAGAGATAATTCACCCCTCCACTTT; CDR3 protein: CANSLGDRDNSPLHF; V gene: TRBV28; clone size: -; J gene: TRBJ1-6; D gene: TRBD1
CDR3 DNA: TGCGCCAGCACCCTAGAGGGGGTGGTGACAGATACGCAGTATTTT; CDR3 protein: CASTLEGVVTDTQYF; V gene: TRBV4-1; clone size: many; J gene: TRBJ2-3; D gene: -
CDR3 DNA: TGTGCCAGCAGCCAAGAAGGTAGCGGGGGTATAGCCAAAAACATTCAGTACTTC; CDR3 protein: CASSQEGSGGIAKNIQYF; V gene: TRBV3-1; clone size: many; J gene: TRBJ2-4; D gene: TRBD2
CDR3 DNA: TGTGCCAGCAGCGCGGGGTACGAGCAGTACTTC; CDR3 protein: CASSAGYEQYF; V gene: TRBV9; clone size: many; J gene: TRBJ2-7; D gene: -
CDR3 DNA: TGTGCCAGCAGTGACCCCGGACTAGCATCCTCCTACGAGCAGTACTTC; CDR3 protein: CASSDPGLASSYEQYF; V gene: TRBV6-4; clone size: medium-sized; J gene: TRBJ2-7; D gene: TRBD2
CDR3 DNA: TGTGCCAGCAGCGCCCGGGACAGGGGATTCGGAAACACCATATATTTT; CDR3 protein: CASSARDRGFGNTIYF; V gene: TRBV9; clone size: few; J gene: TRBJ1-3; D gene: TRBD1
CDR3 DNA: TGTGCCAGCAGATTCCAGGGGAGCCCTGAAGCTTTCTTT; CDR3 protein: CASRFQGSPEAFF; V gene: TRBV28; clone size: many; J gene: TRBJ1-1; D gene: -
CDR3 DNA: TGTGCCAGCAGTTTAGGAGTTCAAGCTTTCTTT; CDR3 protein: CASSLGVQAFF; V gene: TRBV12-3/TRBV12-4; clone size: many; J gene: TRBJ1-1; D gene: -
CDR3 DNA: TGCGCCAGCAGCCCAAGGACAGGGACTGGAGACACCATAGATTTT; CDR3 protein: CASSPRTGTGDTIDF; V gene: TRBV5-1; clone size: -; J gene: TRBJ1-3; D gene: TRBD1
CDR3 DNA: TGTGCCAGCAGCCAATGGGGCTTGCTCCGCTCTGGAAACACCATATATTTT; CDR3 protein: CASSQWGLLRSGNTIYF; V gene: TRBV28; clone size: -; J gene: TRBJ1-3; D gene: -
CDR3 DNA: TGTGCCAGCAGCGTAGTAGGGTACACCGGGGAGCTGTTTTTT; CDR3 protein: CASSVVGYTGELFF; V gene: TRBV9; clone size: -; J gene: TRBJ2-2; D gene: -
CDR3 DNA: TGTGCCAGCAGTTACTCAATAGCGGGGGGGCCAACGAATGAGCAGTTCTTC; CDR3 protein: CASSYSIAGGPTNEQFF; V gene: TRBV6-2/TRBV6-3; clone size: -; J gene: TRBJ2-1; D gene: TRBD2
CDR3 DNA: TGCGCCAGGGTCCAGGGCTGTGCGAACACCGGGGAGCTGTTTTTT; CDR3 protein: CARVQGCANTGELFF; V gene: TRBV5-1; clone size: -; J gene: TRBJ2-2; D gene: -
CDR3 DNA: TGCAGTGCTAGATCTAGCGGGGGCCCTATGTATGGGCAGTTCTTC; CDR3 protein: CSARSSGGPMYGQFF; V gene: TRBV20-1; clone size: -; J gene: TRBJ2-1; D gene: TRBD2
CDR3 DNA: TGTGCCAGCCGTTCCCCCCCCCCGGGAAGCGGGGACGGCGGGCAGTGCTTC; CDR3 protein: CASRSPPPGSGDGGQCF; V gene: TRBV6-2/TRBV6-3; clone size: -; J gene: TRBJ2-7; D gene: TRBD2
CDR3 DNA: TGCAGTGCTAGAGATCCGGGCTCCGCACGGACTGAAGCTTTCTTT; CDR3 protein: CSARDPGSARTEAFF; V gene: TRBV20-1; clone size: many; J gene: TRBJ1-1; D gene: -
CDR3 DNA: TGTGCCAGCAGTTACACCGGGACTAGTAGTTCAGATACGCAGTATTTT; CDR3 protein: CASSYTGTSSSDTQYF; V gene: TRBV6-1; clone size: medium-sized; J gene: TRBJ2-3; D gene: TRBD2
CDR3 DNA: TGCGCCAGCAGCCAAGGCCTCAGGGGAATGAACACTGAAGCTTTCTTT; CDR3 protein: CASSQGLRGMNTEAFF; V gene: TRBV4-1; clone size: many; J gene: TRBJ1-1; D gene: -
CDR3 DNA: TGTGCCAGCAGCTTAGACCATTGGGATACGCAGTATTTT; CDR3 protein: CASSLDHWDTQYF; V gene: TRBV11-2; clone size: few; J gene: TRBJ2-3; D gene: -
CDR3 DNA: TGTGCCTGGAGTGTTAACAGGAACACTGAAGCTTTCTTT; CDR3 protein: CAWSVNRNTEAFF; V gene: TRBV30; clone size: -; J gene: TRBJ1-1; D gene: -
CDR3 DNA: TGCGCCAGCAGCCCCTCGGGACAGGGAGGCGATGAGCAGTTCTTC; CDR3 protein: CASSPSGQGGDEQFF; V gene: TRBV5-1; clone size: -; J gene: TRBJ2-1; D gene: TRBD1
CDR3 DNA: TGTGCCAGCAGCCAAGGGACAGGGGACTCACCCCTCCACTTT; CDR3 protein: CASSQGTGDSPLHF; V gene: TRBV3-1; clone size: large; J gene: TRBJ1-6; D gene: TRBD1
CDR3 DNA: TGTGCCAGCAGTTCCGACAGATACTTT; CDR3 protein: CASSSDRYF; V gene: TRBV6-4; clone size: -; J gene: TRBJ2-7; D gene: -
CDR3 DNA: TGTGCTACTGGTCCGCGGGGGGGACAATTAAGCACAGATACGCAGTGTTTT; CDR3 protein: CATGPRGGQLSTDTQCF; V gene: TRBV12-5; clone size: -; J gene: TRBJ2-3; D gene: TRBD2